This T cell receptor (beta chain) is from a study of CD8+ T cells in alopecia areata. Described treatment: oral pan-JAK inhibitor, 5-10 mg twice daily. This clone was detected once. There are 11 residues in the CDR3. CDR1 and CDR2 (germline): SGHRS, YFSETQ. Trimming cost V 9 bases and J 8 bases, with 14 bases left between them. RNA, once extracted, was reverse transcribed into cDNA for use as the sequencing template. Only in-frame clones appear in the TCRdb table, and some are missing; sequencing was by immunoSEQ multiplex PCR. The sample records over 250,000 clones, around 64% being singletons. The V and J genes are TRBV5-1 and TRBJ1-2; the D gene is possibly TRBD1 (5 bases). This TCR was sampled from a human donor with alopecia areata. The specimen was CD4+ T cells sorted from blood, collected around week 53, from a patient treated with tofacitinib. The CDR3 sequence is CATSTGEGYTF. CDR3 nucleotide sequence: TGCGCCACCTCAACAGGCGAAGGCTACACCTTC.